The 30 T cell receptor beta chains in this list originate from one sample, sequenced in a study of shared clonotypes between healthy human individuals. Assay used: immunoSEQ multiplex PCR; TCRdb lists only in-frame clones, some missing. The sample gives roughly 660,000 clones, 90% of which show up once; 30% to 40% is in the top ten. The sequencing input was memory CD8+ T cells from PBMCs. Subset specified: CD45RO+ cells pooled with CCR7-negative TemRA cells. The receptors derive from a man between 18 and 29 years old in good health. Some clones in this sample may be carry-over from other donors' samples.

The chain uses TRBV27 and TRBJ2-6; 8 nucleotides align to TRBD1. Germline loops: CDR1 MNHEY, CDR2 SMNVEV (reference sequence). V lost 5 bases, J lost 7 bases, and 10 bases stayed unmatched. This CDR3 has 16 amino acids. CDR3 amino acids: CASSHHRGNEANVLTF. Written as DNA, the CDR3 is TGTGCCAGCAGTCACCACAGGGGGAATGAAGCCAACGTCCTGACTTTC.

This chain uses TRBV2 with TRBJ2-7; TRBD2 matches 10 bases. The CDR3 length is 14 residues. Trimming took 6 bases from V and 7 from J; bases not matched to a gene: 9. The germline CDR1 and CDR2 sequences are SNHLY and FYNNEI. The CDR3 DNA is TGTGCCAGCAGCCTCAGCGGGAGGGCCTGGGAGCAGTACTTC. The encoded protein is CASSLSGRAWEQYF.

The gene calls are TRBV28 and TRBJ2-7; maybe TRBD2 (6 bases). There are 16 residues in the CDR3. The V gene's germline CDR1 is MDHEN and CDR2 SYDVKM. Trimming cost V 6 bases and J 0 bases, with 18 bases left between them. The CDR3 here is CASRLGRDPISYEQYF. CDR3 nucleotides: TGTGCCAGCAGGTTAGGGCGGGACCCAATCTCCTACGAGCAGTACTTC.

V is TRBV6-6 and J is TRBJ1-1; perhaps TRBD1 as D (5 bases). CDR1 MNHNY and CDR2 SVGAGI come from the germline V gene (reference sequence). The CDR3 has 16 amino acids. The germline V and J ends were trimmed by 2 bases and 3 bases, with 16 bases remaining between them. CDR3: CASSYISLGRDTEAFF. In nucleotides, the CDR3 is TGTGCCAGCAGTTACATCAGCTTGGGGCGGGACACTGAAGCTTTCTTT.

The rearrangement joins TRBV27 to TRBJ2-2; 8 bases align to TRBD2. Germline values: CDR1 MNHEY, CDR2 SMNVEV (reference sequence). This CDR3 contains 15 residues. J was trimmed by 6 bases and V by 0 bases; bases with no gene match: 3. The CDR3 DNA reads as TGTGCCAGCAGTTTATCGGGGACTAGGGCCGGGGAGCTGTTTTTT. It is translated as CASSLSGTRAGELFF.

The J gene is TRBJ1-5, the V gene TRBV28, with D uncertain. V dropped 3 bases and J dropped 2 bases, with 11 bases sitting between them. Germline lookup yields CDR1 MDHEN and CDR2 SYDVKM. The length of the CDR3 is 15 residues. This CDR3 reads CASSLSVRGNQPQHF. In nucleotides, the CDR3 is TGTGCCAGCAGTTTGTCAGTTCGGGGCAATCAGCCCCAGCATTTT.

The chain carries TRBV2 and TRBJ2-7; possible D gene TRBD1, 6 bases. The length of the CDR3 is 14 residues. Germline values: CDR1 SNHLY, CDR2 FYNNEI. V gave up 6 bases and J gave up 3 bases, with 15 bases separating them. In DNA, the CDR3 is TGTGCCAGCAGGGGTCGGACAGAGATCTACGAGCAGTACTTC. It is translated as CASRGRTEIYEQYF.

The rearrangement links TRBV29-1 to TRBJ2-1; 10 bases fit TRBD1. V lost 3 bases to trimming and J lost 7 bases; unmatched junction nucleotides: 12. This CDR3 spans 16 amino acids. Looked up from germline, CDR1 is SQVTM and CDR2 is ANQGSEA. The CDR3 DNA reads as TGCAGCGTTGACGGTGACCCGGGACAGGGGAAAAATGAGCAGTTCTTC. Translation: CSVDGDPGQGKNEQFF.

V gene TRBV9 combines with J gene TRBJ2-7; D ambiguous. This CDR3 has 16 amino acids. V lost 3 bases and J lost 0, with 16 bases in between. CDR1 and CDR2 (germline): SGDLS, YYNGEE. CDR3 amino acids: CASSASGGDLSYEQYF. The CDR3 DNA is TGTGCCAGCAGCGCCTCGGGTGGAGACCTCTCCTACGAGCAGTACTTC.

Comment on this clone: This sample includes further DNA sequences coding for the same CDR3. This chain connects TRBV27 to TRBJ1-2; perhaps TRBD1 as D (5 bases). Germline V gene data show CDR1 as MNHEY and CDR2 as SMNVEV (reference sequence). CDR3 length: 14 residues. Between the trimmed V and J ends, which lost 3 bases and 5 bases, there was a span of 13 bases. CDR3 DNA: TGTGCCAGCAGTTTGGCAGGGCCTGGGTATGGCTACACCTTC. Residues: CASSLAGPGYGYTF.

The chain joins TRBV7-9 to TRBJ1-1; no definite D call. CDR1 is SEHNR, CDR2 FQNEAQ, per germline (reference sequence). The CDR3 sequence is 15 residues long. Trimming pared 5 bases from V and 1 base from J, leaving 14 bases between. The CDR3 loop is CASSPLLGWNTEAFF. DNA of the CDR3: TGTGCCAGCAGCCCCCTCCTGGGTTGGAACACTGAAGCTTTCTTT.

The V and J genes are TRBV9 and TRBJ2-1, with D unresolved. Germline V lookup: CDR1 SGDLS, CDR2 YYNGEE. This CDR3 region has 17 residues. Trimming left V 3 bases short and J 0 bases short, with 16 bases between. DNA of the CDR3: TGTGCCAGCAGCGCCCCAAGACTCGCTTCCTCCTACAATGAGCAGTTCTTC. Translated: CASSAPRLASSYNEQFF. The complete variable domain, with remaining parts taken from reference TRBV9 and TRBJ2-1, reads DSGVTQTPKHLITATGQRVTLRCSPRSGDLSVYWYQQSLDQGLQFLIQYYNGEERAKGNILERFSAQQFPDLHSELNLSSLELGDSALYFCASSAPRLASSYNEQFFGPGTRLTVL.

This chain links TRBV6-1 with TRBJ2-3; TRBD2 agrees at 12 bases. V trimming: 3 bases; J trimming: 4 bases; junction bases outside the gene matches: 2. Germline V gene lookup returns CDR1 MNHNS and CDR2 SASEGT. The length of the CDR3 is 15 residues. CDR3 amino acids: CASSERTSGADTQYF. The CDR3 coding sequence is TGTGCCAGCAGTGAGCGGACTAGCGGGGCAGATACGCAGTATTTT.

The rearrangement links TRBV6-1 to TRBJ1-1; no definite D call. CDR1 and CDR2 from the germline V gene are MNHNS and SASEGT. V was pared by 3 bases and J by 9 bases, with 11 bases between. This CDR3 has 12 residues. The CDR3 DNA sequence: TGTGCCAGCAGTGAGCTCCCTCTCCAAGCTTTCTTT. Translation: CASSELPLQAFF.

V gene TRBV6-5 combines with J gene TRBJ1-1; D is possibly TRBD1 (6 bases). Germline loops: CDR1 MNHEY, CDR2 SVGAGI. This CDR3 is 15 amino acids long. V was pared by 6 bases and J by 2 bases, with 16 bases between. CDR3 protein: CASRTRQAGNTEAFF. The CDR3 region has the DNA TGTGCCAGCAGGACTCGACAGGCGGGTAACACTGAAGCTTTCTTT.

The chain combines TRBV19 with TRBJ2-2; unclear D gene. The germline V gene has CDR1 LNHDA and CDR2 SQIVND (reference sequence). V was shortened by 1 base and J by 2 bases, with 2 bases between the two germline ends. The CDR3 spans 13 residues. CDR3 DNA: TGTGCCAGTAGTATAGTTAACACCGGGGAGCTGTTTTTT. Translation: CASSIVNTGELFF.

This chain joins TRBV27 and TRBJ1-1, with TRBD1 identical over 9 bases. The CDR3 spans 16 residues. Losses at the gene ends were 2 bases for V and 6 bases for J; bases not matched to a gene: 10. The germline CDR1 and CDR2 sequences are MNHEY and SMNVEV (reference sequence). The chain's CDR3 is CASSLLPTGGIAEAFF. CDR3 DNA sequence: TGTGCCAGCAGTTTACTTCCCACAGGGGGCATCGCTGAAGCTTTCTTT.

This chain connects TRBV27 to TRBJ1-2; D gene ambiguous. The germline CDR1 and CDR2 sequences are MNHEY and SMNVEV (reference sequence). The CDR3 covers 15 residues. The ends were cut back, 5 bases at V and 4 bases at J, with 17 bases in the middle. CDR3 nucleotides: TGTGCCAGCAGTCGCCTTCCTCCGGGGTCCTATGGCTACACCTTC. Translated: CASSRLPPGSYGYTF.

This chain joins TRBV11-2 and TRBJ2-7, with 9 bases identical to TRBD1. Germline CDR1 is SGHAT and CDR2 is FQNNGV. The ends lost 3 bases at V and 1 base at J; junction bases unmatched: 1. CDR3 length equals 14 residues. CDR3 protein: CASSLTGGSYEQYF. CDR3 sequence (DNA): TGTGCCAGCAGCTTGACAGGGGGTTCCTACGAGCAGTACTTC.

The chain joins TRBV11-2 to TRBJ1-4; 7 positions agree with TRBD1. The length of the CDR3 is 14 residues. The J segment lost 7 bases and the V segment lost 0 bases, leaving 2 bases of the junction unmatched. Per the germline V gene, CDR1 is SGHAT and CDR2 is FQNNGV. The DNA for the CDR3 is TGTGCCAGCAGCTTAGATGCAGGGGGTGAAAAACTGTTTTTT. It codes for CASSLDAGGEKLFF. Variable domain in full (rest from reference TRBV11-2 and TRBJ1-4): EAGVAQSPRYKIIEKRQSVAFWCNPISGHATLYWYQQILGQGPKLLIQFQNNGVVDDSQLPKDRFSAERLKGVDSTLKIQPAKLEDSAVYLCASSLDAGGEKLFFGSGTQLSVL.

This rearrangement joins TRBV30 to TRBJ1-3; the D is unclear. V dropped 1 base and J dropped 0 bases, with 4 bases sitting between them. The germline CDR1 and CDR2 sequences are GTSNPN and SVGIG (reference sequence). The CDR3 spans 13 residues. The CDR3 region is CAWSGNSGNTIYF. Written as DNA, the CDR3 is TGTGCCTGGAGTGGTAACTCTGGAAACACCATATATTTT.

The V call is TRBV29-1, the J call TRBJ1-2, with no clear D. The V end was cut by 4 bases, the J end by 8 bases, with 14 bases between. The CDR3 totals 12 residues. Germline CDR1 SQVTM, CDR2 ANQGSEA. The CDR3 DNA is TGCAGCGTTGCCCCCAACCCGGGAGGCTACACCTTC. It is translated as CSVAPNPGGYTF.

This sequence joins TRBV7-9 and TRBJ2-7, with a possible D match to TRBD1 (5 bases). Trimming removed 4 bases from V and 3 bases from J, with 13 bases in between. The CDR3 runs to 14 residues. From germline, CDR1 is SEHNR and CDR2 FQNEAQ (reference sequence). In nucleotides, the CDR3 is TGTGCCAGCAGCTCAGGGTTTAGGAACTACGAGCAGTACTTC. Amino acid sequence: CASSSGFRNYEQYF.

The chain links TRBV25-1 to TRBJ2-2; D gene uncertain. CDR1 and CDR2 (germline): MGHDK, SYGVNS. The length of the CDR3 is 17 residues. The V gene lost 6 bases and the J gene lost 2 bases, with 19 bases spanning the gap. The CDR3 DNA reads as TGTGCCAGCAGATCCGCGGCTCTTGCGAGCAACACCGGGGAGCTGTTTTTT. It is translated as CASRSAALASNTGELFF.

Notes on this clone: The sample contains more than one DNA sequence encoding this CDR3. This chain joins TRBV9 and TRBJ2-1, with 8 bases identical to TRBD1. Germline CDR1 reads SGDLS; CDR2 reads YYNGEE. V lost 3 bases, J lost 8 bases, and 4 bases stayed unmatched. CDR3 length: 13 residues. The CDR3 reads CASSASGGDEQFF. In DNA, the CDR3 is TGTGCCAGCAGCGCCTCAGGGGGCGATGAGCAGTTCTTC.

V and J are TRBV7-8 and TRBJ2-1; no definite D call. Between the trimmed V and J ends, which lost 5 bases and 0 bases, there was a span of 17 bases. This CDR3 spans 17 amino acids. Per germline, CDR1 SGHVS and CDR2 FQNEAQ. This CDR3 is CASSPRVAASSYNEQFF. The CDR3 DNA is TGTGCCAGCAGCCCCCGTGTGGCCGCAAGCTCCTACAATGAGCAGTTCTTC.

The chain employs TRBV18 and TRBJ1-2; D is possibly TRBD1 (6 bases). The CDR3 covers 14 residues. CDR1 and CDR2 (germline): KGHSH, LQKENI. V shed 3 bases and J shed 2 bases, with 10 bases lying between them. The CDR3 loop is CASSPRQGNYGYTF. CDR3 coding DNA: TGTGCCAGCTCACCGAGGCAGGGGAACTATGGCTACACCTTC.

The chain is built from TRBV6-1 and TRBJ2-7; D is tentatively TRBD1 or TRBD2 (5 bases each). The CDR3 has 14 residues. CDR1 is MNHNS and CDR2 is SASEGT in the germline V gene. V was trimmed by 2 bases and J by 6 bases, leaving 14 bases between them. This CDR3 is CASSERDRGGEQYF. The CDR3 bases are TGTGCCAGCAGTGAACGGGACCGGGGCGGCGAGCAGTACTTC.

This clone was counted only a few times. The chain links TRBV9 to TRBJ1-1; unclear D gene. There are 15 residues in the CDR3. The germline CDR1 and CDR2 sequences are SGDLS and YYNGEE. Trimming removed 0 bases from V and 2 bases from J, with 11 bases in between. The CDR3 DNA reads as TGTGCCAGCAGCGTAGTTGTGGGAACCAACACTGAAGCTTTCTTT. Translated: CASSVVVGTNTEAFF.

The chain couples TRBV5-5 to TRBJ2-7, with TRBD1 matching 8 bases. The length of the CDR3 is 14 residues. Trimming at V came to 6 bases and at J to 2 bases, leaving 7 bases not matched to a gene. The germline CDR1 and CDR2 sequences are SGHKS and YYEKEE (reference sequence). In DNA form, the CDR3 reads TGTGCCAGCACGCTCTGGACAGGGACCTACGAGCAGTACTTC. It yields the protein CASTLWTGTYEQYF.